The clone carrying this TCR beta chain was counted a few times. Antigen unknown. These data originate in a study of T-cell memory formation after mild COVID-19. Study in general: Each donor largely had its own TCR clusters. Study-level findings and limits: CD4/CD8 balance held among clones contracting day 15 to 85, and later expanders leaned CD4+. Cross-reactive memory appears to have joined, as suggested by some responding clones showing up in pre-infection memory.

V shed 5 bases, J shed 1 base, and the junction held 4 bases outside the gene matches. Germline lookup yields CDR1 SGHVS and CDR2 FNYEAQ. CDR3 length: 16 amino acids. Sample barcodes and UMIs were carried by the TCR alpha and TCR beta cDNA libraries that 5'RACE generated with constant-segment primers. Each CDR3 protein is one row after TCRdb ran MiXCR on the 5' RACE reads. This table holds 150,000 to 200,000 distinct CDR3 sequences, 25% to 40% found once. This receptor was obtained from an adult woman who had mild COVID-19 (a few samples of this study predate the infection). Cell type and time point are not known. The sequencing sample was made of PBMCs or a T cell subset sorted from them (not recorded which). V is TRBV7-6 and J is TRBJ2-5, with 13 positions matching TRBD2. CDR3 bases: TGTGCCAGCAGCCTCGGGACTAGCGGGGTCCAAGAGACCCAGTACTTC. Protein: CASSLGTSGVQETQYF.